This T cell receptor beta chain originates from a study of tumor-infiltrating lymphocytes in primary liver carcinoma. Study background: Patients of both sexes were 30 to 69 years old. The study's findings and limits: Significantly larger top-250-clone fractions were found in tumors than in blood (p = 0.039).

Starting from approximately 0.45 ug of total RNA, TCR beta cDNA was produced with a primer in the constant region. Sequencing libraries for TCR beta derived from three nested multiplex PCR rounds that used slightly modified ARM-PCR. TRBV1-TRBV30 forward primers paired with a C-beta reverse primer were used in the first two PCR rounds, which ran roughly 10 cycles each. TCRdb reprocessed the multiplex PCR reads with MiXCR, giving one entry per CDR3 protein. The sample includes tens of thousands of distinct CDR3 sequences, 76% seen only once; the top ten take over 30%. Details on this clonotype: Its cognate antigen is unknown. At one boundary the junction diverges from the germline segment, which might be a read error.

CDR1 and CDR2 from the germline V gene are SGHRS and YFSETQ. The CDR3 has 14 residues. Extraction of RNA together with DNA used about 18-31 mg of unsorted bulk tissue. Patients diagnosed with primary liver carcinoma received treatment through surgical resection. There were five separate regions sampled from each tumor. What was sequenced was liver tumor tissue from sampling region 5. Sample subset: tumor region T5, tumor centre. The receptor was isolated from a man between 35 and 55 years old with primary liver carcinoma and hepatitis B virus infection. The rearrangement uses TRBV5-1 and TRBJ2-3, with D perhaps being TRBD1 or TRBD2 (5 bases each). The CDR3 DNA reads TGCACCGGCAGCGAGGGGCACCCCACAGATACGCAATATTTT. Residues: CTGSEGHPTDTQYF.